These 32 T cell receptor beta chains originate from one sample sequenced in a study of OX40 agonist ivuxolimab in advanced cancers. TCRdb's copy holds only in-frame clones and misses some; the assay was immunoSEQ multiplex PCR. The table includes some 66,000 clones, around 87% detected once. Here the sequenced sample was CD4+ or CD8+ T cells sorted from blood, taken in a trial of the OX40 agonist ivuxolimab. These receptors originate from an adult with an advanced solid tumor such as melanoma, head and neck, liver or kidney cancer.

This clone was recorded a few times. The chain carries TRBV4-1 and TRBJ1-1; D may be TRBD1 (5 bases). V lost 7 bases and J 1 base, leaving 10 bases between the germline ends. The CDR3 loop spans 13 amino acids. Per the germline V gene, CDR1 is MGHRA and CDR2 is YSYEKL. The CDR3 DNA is TGCGCCAGCAAGGAGGGGCCGAACACTGAAGCTTTCTTT. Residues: CASKEGPNTEAFF.

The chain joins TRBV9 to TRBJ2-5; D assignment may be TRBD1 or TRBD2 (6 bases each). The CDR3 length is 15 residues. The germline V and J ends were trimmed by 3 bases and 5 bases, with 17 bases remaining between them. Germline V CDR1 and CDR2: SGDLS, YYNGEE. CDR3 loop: CASSDYSTGRETQYF. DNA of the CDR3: TGTGCCAGCAGCGATTACTCAACAGGGAGGGAGACCCAGTACTTC. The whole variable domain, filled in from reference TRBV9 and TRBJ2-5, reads DSGVTQTPKHLITATGQRVTLRCSPRSGDLSVYWYQQSLDQGLQFLIQYYNGEERAKGNILERFSAQQFPDLHSELNLSSLELGDSALYFCASSDYSTGRETQYFGPGTRLLVL.

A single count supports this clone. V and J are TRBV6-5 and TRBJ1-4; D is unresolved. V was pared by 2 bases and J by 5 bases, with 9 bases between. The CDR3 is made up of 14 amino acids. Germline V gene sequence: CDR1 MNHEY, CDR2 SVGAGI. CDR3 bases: TGTGCCAGCAGTTACGGCAGCCGAAATGAAAAACTGTTTTTT. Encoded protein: CASSYGSRNEKLFF.

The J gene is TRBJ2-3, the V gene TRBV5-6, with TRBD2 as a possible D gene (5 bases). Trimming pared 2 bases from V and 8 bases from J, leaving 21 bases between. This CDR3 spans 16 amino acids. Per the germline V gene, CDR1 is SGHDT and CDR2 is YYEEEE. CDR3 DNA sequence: TGTGCCAGCAGCTTAGGAGCGCGGGTTCTCCTCCTTACGCAGTATTTT. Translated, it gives CASSLGARVLLLTQYF. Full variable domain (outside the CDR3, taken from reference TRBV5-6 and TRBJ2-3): DAGVTQSPTHLIKTRGQQVTLRCSPKSGHDTVSWYQQALGQGPQFIFQYYEEEERQRGNFPDRFSGHQFPNYSSELNVNALLLGDSALYLCASSLGARVLLLTQYFGPGTRLTVL.

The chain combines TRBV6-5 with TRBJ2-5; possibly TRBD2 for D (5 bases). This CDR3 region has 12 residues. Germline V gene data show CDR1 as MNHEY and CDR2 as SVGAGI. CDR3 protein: CATSAAEETQYF. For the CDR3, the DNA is TGTGCTACATCAGCGGCAGAAGAGACCCAGTACTTC.

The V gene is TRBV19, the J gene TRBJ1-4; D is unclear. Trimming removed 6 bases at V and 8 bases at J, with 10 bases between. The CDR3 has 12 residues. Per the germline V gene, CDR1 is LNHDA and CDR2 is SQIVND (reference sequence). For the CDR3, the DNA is TGTGCCAGTAGCCAGCCGCCAGAAAAACTGTTTTTT. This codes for CASSQPPEKLFF.

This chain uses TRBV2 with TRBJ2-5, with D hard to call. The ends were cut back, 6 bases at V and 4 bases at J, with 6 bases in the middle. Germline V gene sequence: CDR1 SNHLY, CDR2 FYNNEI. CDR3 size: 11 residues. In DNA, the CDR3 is TGTGCCAGCAGCAACGGAGAGACCCAGTACTTC. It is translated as CASSNGETQYF.

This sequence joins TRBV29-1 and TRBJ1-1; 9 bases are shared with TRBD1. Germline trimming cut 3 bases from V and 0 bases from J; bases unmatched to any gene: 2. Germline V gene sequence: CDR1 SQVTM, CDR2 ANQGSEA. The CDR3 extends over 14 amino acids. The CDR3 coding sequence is TGCAGCGTTGATGGGACAGGGATGAACACTGAAGCTTTCTTT. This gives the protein CSVDGTGMNTEAFF.

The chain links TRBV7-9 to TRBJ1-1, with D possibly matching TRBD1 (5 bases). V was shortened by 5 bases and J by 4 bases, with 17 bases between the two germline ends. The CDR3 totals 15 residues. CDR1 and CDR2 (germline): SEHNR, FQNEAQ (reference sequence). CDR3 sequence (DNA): TGTGCCAGCAGCCCCGCGGGACGGGGGGTCACTGAAGCTTTCTTT. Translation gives CASSPAGRGVTEAFF.

CDR3 sequence (DNA): TGCGCCAGCAGCCAAATCAGACAGGGTACCGTCGAGCAGTACTTC. It is translated as CASSQIRQGTVEQYF. V and J are TRBV4-3 and TRBJ2-7; 7 bases line up with TRBD1. Germline lookup yields CDR1 LGHNA and CDR2 YSLEER. Trimming at V came to 2 bases and at J to 6 bases, leaving 10 bases not matched to a gene. This CDR3 is 15 amino acids long.

CDR3 bases: TGTGCCAGCAAATTAAACACCGACAATGAGCAGTTCTTC. This translates into CASKLNTDNEQFF. The chain is built from TRBV6-1 and TRBJ2-1, with D hard to call. CDR1 MNHNS and CDR2 SASEGT come from the germline V gene. The CDR3 contains 13 residues. V was cut by 7 bases and J by 5 bases, with 12 bases left in between.

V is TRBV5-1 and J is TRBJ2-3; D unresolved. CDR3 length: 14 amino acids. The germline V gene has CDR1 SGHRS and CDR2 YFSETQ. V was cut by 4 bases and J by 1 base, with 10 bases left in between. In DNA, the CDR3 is TGCGCCAGCAGCGAACGTCGTGGCACAGATACGCAGTATTTT. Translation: CASSERRGTDTQYF.

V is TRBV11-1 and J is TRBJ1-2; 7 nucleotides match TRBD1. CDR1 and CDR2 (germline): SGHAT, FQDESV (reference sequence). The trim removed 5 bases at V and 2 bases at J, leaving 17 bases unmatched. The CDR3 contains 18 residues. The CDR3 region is CASSRGPIRQGGNYGYTF. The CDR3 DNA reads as TGTGCCAGCAGCCGAGGCCCGATACGACAGGGAGGAAACTATGGCTACACCTTC.

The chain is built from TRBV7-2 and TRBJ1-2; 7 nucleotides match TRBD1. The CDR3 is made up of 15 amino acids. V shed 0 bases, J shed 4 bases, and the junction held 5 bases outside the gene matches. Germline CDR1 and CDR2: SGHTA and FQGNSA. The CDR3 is CASSLAPGQSYGYTF. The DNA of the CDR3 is TGTGCCAGCAGCTTAGCCCCGGGACAGAGCTATGGCTACACCTTC.

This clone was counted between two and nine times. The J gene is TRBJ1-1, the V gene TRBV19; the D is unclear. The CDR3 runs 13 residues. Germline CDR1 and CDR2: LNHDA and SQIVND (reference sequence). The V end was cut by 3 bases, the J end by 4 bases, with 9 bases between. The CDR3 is CASSMGRFTEAFF. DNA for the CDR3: TGTGCCAGTAGTATGGGCAGATTCACTGAAGCTTTCTTT.

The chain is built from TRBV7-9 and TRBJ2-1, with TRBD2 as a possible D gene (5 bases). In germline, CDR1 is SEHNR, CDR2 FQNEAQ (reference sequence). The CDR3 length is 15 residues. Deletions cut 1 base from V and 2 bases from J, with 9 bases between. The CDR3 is CASSLGEGPYNEQFF. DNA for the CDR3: TGTGCCAGCAGCTTAGGAGAGGGTCCCTACAATGAGCAGTTCTTC.

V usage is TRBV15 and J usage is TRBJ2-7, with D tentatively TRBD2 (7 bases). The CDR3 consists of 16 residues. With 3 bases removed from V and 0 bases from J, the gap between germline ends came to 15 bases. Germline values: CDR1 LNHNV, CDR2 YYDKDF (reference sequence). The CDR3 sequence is CATSREGGSGSYEQYF. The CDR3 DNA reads TGTGCCACCAGCAGGGAGGGGGGGTCGGGCTCCTACGAGCAGTACTTC.

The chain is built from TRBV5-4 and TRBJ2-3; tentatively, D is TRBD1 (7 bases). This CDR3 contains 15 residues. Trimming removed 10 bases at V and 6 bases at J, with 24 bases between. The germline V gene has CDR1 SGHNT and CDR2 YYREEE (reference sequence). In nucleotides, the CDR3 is TGTGCCGCAGCAGGGGGAGGATCGGTTGTGGATACGCAGTATTTT. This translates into CAAAGGGSVVDTQYF. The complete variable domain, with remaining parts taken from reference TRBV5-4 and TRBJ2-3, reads ETGVTQSPTHLIKTRGQQVTLRCSSQSGHNTVSWYQQALGQGPQFIFQYYREEENGRGNFPPRFSGLQFPNYSSELNVNALELDDSALYLCAAAGGGSVVDTQYFGPGTRLTVL.

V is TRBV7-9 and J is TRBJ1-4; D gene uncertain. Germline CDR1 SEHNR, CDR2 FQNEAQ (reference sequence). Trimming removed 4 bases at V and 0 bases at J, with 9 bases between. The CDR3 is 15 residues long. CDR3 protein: CASSSTGATNEKLFF. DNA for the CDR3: TGTGCCAGCAGCTCAACTGGGGCAACTAATGAAAAACTGTTTTTT.

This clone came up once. The CDR3 nucleotides are TGTGCCAGCAGTTCCCCCCTGGGCGCTGAAGCTTTCTTT. It yields the protein CASSSPLGAEAFF. This chain connects TRBV5-4 to TRBJ1-1; D uncertain. CDR1 and CDR2 (germline): SGHNT, YYREEE (reference sequence). Trimming cost V 5 bases and J 6 bases, with 14 bases left between them. CDR3 length: 13 amino acids. Full variable domain (missing parts from reference TRBV5-4 and TRBJ1-1): ETGVTQSPTHLIKTRGQQVTLRCSSQSGHNTVSWYQQALGQGPQFIFQYYREEENGRGNFPPRFSGLQFPNYSSELNVNALELDDSALYLCASSSPLGAEAFFGQGTRLTVV.

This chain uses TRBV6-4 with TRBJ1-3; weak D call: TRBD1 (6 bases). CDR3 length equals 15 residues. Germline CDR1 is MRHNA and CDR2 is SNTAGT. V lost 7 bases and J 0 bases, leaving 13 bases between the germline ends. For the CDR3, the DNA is TGTGCCAGCACCTGGGGGGCACTCTCTGGAAACACCATATATTTT. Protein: CASTWGALSGNTIYF.

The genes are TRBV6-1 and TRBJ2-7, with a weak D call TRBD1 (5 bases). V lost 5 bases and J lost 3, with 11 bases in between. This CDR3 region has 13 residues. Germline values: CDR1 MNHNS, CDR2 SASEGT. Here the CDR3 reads CASSSFDSYEQYF. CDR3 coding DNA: TGTGCCAGCAGTTCCTTCGACAGCTACGAGCAGTACTTC.

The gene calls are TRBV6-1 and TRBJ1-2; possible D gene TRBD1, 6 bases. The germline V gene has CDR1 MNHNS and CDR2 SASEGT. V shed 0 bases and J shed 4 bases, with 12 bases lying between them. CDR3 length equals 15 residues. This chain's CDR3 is CASSEAGGAGYGYTF. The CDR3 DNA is TGTGCCAGCAGTGAAGCCGGGGGCGCGGGCTATGGCTACACCTTC.

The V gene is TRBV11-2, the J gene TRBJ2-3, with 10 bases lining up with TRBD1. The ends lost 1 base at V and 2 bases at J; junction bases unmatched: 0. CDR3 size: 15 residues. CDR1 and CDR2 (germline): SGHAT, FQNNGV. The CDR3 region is CASSLGQGATDTQYF. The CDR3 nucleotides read TGTGCCAGCAGCTTAGGACAGGGGGCCACAGATACGCAGTATTTT.

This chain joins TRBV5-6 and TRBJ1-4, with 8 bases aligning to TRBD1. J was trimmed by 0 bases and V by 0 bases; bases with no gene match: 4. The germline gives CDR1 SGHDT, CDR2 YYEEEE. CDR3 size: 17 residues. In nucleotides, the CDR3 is TGTGCCAGCAGCTTGGCCAGGGGGCGCTCAACTAATGAAAAACTGTTTTTT. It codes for CASSLARGRSTNEKLFF.

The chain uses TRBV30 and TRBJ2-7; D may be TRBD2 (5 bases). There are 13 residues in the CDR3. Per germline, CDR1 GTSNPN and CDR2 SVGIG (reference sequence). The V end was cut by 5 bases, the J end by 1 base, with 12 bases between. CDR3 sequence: CAWGRGRSYEQYF. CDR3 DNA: TGTGCCTGGGGTCGGGGTAGGTCCTACGAGCAGTACTTC.

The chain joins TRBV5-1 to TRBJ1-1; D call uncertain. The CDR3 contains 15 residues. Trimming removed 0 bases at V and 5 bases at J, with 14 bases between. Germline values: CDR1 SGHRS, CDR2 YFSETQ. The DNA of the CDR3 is TGCGCCAGCAGCTTGGAATCGGTAGCGAGGACTGAAGCTTTCTTT. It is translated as CASSLESVARTEAFF.

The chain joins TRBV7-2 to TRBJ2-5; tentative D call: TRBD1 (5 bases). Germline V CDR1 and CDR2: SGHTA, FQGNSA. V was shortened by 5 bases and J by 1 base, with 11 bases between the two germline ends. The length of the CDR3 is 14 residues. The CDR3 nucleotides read TGTGCCAGCAGCGGGCTAGGGGTCCAAGAGACCCAGTACTTC. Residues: CASSGLGVQETQYF.

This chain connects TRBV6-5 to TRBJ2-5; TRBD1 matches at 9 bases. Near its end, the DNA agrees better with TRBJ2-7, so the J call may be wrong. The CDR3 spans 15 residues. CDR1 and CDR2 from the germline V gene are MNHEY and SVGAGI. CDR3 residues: CASKPWGQGFYEQYF. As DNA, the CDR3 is TGTGCCAGCAAACCATGGGGACAGGGATTTTACGAGCAGTACTTC.

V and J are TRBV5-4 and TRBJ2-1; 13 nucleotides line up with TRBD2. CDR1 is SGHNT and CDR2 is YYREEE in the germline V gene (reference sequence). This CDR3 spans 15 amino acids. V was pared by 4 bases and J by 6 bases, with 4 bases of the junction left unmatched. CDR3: CASSTGLAGLNEQFF. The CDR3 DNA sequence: TGTGCCAGCAGCACGGGACTAGCGGGGCTCAATGAGCAGTTCTTC.

CDR3 amino acids: CASRSETVISYEQYF. CDR3 DNA: TGTGCCAGCAGGTCCGAGACGGTGATCTCCTACGAGCAGTACTTC. The rearrangement uses TRBV6-6 and TRBJ2-7; no firm D call. Trimming removed 6 bases at V and 0 bases at J, with 15 bases between. Per the germline V gene, CDR1 is MNHNY and CDR2 is SVGAGI (reference sequence). The CDR3 runs to 15 residues.

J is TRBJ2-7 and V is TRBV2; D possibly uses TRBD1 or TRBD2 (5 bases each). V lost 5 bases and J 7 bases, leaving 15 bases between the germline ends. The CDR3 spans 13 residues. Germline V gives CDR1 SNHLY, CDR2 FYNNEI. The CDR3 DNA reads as TGTGCCAGCAGTACCGGGACCATACTTGAGCAGTACTTC. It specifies CASSTGTILEQYF.